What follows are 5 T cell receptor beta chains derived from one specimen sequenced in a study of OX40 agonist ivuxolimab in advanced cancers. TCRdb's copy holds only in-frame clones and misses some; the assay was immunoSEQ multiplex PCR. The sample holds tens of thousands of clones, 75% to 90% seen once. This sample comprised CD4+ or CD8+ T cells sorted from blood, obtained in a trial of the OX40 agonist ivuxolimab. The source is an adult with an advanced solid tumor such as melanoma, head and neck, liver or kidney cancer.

The CDR3 loop reads CASSSPPSGRSNEQFF. CDR3 coding DNA: TGTGCCAGCAGCTCCCCTCCGAGCGGGAGAAGCAATGAGCAGTTCTTC. The J gene is TRBJ2-1, the V gene TRBV28; 8 positions match TRBD2. The germline V gene has CDR1 MDHEN and CDR2 SYDVKM. This CDR3 contains 16 residues. After removal of 6 bases from V and 6 bases from J, the junction contained 13 bases not matched to a gene.

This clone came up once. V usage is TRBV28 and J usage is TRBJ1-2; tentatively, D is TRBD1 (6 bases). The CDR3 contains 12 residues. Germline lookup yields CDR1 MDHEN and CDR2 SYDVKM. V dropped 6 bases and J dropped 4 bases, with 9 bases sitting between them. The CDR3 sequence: CASSRGGYGYTF. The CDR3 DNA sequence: TGTGCCAGCAGCAGAGGGGGCTATGGCTACACCTTC.

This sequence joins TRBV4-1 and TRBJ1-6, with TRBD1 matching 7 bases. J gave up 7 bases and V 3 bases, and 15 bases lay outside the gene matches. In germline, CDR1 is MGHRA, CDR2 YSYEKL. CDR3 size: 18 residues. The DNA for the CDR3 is TGCGCCAGCAGCCATCCCGGGGGGACAGCCACTCCAAATTCACCCCTCCACTTT. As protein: CASSHPGGTATPNSPLHF.

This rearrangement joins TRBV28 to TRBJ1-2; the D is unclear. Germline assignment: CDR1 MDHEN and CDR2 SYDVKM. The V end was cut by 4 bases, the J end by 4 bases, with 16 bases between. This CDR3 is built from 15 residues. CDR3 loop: CASSSSGRRPYGYTF. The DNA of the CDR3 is TGTGCCAGCAGTTCATCAGGACGGAGGCCCTATGGCTACACCTTC.

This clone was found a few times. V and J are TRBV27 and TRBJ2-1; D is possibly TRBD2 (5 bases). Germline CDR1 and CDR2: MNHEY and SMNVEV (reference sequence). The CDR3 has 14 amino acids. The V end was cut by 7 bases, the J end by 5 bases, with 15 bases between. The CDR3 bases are TGTGCCAGCACCCCCACTCGGAGGCACAATGAGCAGTTCTTC. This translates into CASTPTRRHNEQFF.